The TCR beta chain under discussion was sequenced for a study of blood T cell repertoires in COVID-19. Study-wide background: Nucleic acid was either cDNA or gDNA, and it came from T cells, B-cell-depleted T cells, or PBMCs.

Germline lookup yields CDR1 MNHEY and CDR2 SMNVEV (reference sequence). The junction had 4 bases not matched to a gene; V was cut back by 4 bases and J by 0 bases. The CDR3 runs 18 residues. TCRdb's table, derived via immunoSEQ multiplex PCR, lists solely in-frame clones and lacks some. The sample holds around 300,000 clones; about 88% are singletons and the top ten take approximately 3%. Assignments of participants to cohorts depended upon their own reported clinical history. The chain joins TRBV27 to TRBJ2-1, with 15 nucleotides matching TRBD2. The clonotype comes from a woman in her 50s who had recovered from COVID-19. The specimen was PBMCs or T cells enriched from blood (not recorded which). Written as DNA, the CDR3 is TGTGCCAGCAGTTGGGGACTAGCGGGAGGAACCTCCTACAATGAGCAGTTCTTC. Translation: CASSWGLAGGTSYNEQFF.